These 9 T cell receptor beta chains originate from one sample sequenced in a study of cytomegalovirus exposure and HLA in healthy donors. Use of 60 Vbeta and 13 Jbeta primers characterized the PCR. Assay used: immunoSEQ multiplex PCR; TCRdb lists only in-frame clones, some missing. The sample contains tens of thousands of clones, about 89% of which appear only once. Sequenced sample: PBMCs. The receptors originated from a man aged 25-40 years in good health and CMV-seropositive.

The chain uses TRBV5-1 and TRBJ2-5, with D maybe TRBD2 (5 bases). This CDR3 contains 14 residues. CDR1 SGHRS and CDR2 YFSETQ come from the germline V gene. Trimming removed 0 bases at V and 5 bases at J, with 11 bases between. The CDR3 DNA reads TGCGCCAGCAGCTTGGGCAGGACTGGGGAGACCCAGTACTTC. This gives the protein CASSLGRTGETQYF.

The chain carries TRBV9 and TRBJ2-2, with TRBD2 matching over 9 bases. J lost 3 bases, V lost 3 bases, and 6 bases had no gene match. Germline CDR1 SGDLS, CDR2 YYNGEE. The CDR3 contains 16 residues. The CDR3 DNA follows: TGTGCCAGCAGCGCACTGGGACTAGCAGACACCGGGGAGCTGTTTTTT. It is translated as CASSALGLADTGELFF.

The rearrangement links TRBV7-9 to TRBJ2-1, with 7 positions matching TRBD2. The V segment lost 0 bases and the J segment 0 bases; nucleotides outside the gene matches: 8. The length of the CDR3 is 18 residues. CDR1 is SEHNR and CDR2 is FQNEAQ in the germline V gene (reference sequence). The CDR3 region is CASSLARASGSSYNEQFF. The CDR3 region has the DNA TGTGCCAGCAGCTTAGCGCGGGCTAGCGGAAGCTCCTACAATGAGCAGTTCTTC.

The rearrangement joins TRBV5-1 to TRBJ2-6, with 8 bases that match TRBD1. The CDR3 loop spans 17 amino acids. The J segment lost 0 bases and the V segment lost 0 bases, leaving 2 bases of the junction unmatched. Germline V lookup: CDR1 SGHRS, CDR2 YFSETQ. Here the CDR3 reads CASSLATGGSGANVLTF. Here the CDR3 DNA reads TGCGCCAGCAGCTTGGCTACAGGGGGCTCTGGGGCCAACGTCCTGACTTTC. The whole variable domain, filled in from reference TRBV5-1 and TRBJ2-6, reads KAGVTQTPRYLIKTRGQQVTLSCSPISGHRSVSWYQQTPGQGLQFLFEYFSETQRNKGNFPGRFSGRQFSNSRSEMNVSTLELGDSALYLCASSLATGGSGANVLTFGAGSRLTVL.

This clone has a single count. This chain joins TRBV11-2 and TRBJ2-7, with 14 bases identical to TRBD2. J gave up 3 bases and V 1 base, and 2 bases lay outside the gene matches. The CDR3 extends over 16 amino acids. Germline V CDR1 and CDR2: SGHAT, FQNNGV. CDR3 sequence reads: CASSLGLAGGLYEQYF. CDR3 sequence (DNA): TGTGCCAGCAGCTTAGGACTAGCGGGAGGGCTCTACGAGCAGTACTTC.

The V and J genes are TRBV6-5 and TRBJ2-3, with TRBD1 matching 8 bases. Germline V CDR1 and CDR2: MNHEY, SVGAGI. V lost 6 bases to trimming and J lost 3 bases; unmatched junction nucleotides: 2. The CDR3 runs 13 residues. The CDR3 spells CASRRTGTDTQYF. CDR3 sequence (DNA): TGTGCCAGCAGACGGACAGGGACAGATACGCAGTATTTT.

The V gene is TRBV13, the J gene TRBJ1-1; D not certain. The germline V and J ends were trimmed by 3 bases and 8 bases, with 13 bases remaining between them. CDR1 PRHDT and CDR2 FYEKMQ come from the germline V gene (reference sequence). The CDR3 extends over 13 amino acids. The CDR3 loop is CASSFTETPEAFF. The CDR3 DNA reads TGTGCCAGCAGCTTTACCGAGACACCAGAAGCTTTCTTT. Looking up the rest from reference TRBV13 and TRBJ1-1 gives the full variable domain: AAGVIQSPRHLIKEKRETATLKCYPIPRHDTVYWYQQGPGQDPQFLISFYEKMQSDKGSIPDRFSAQQFSDYHSELNMSSLELGDSALYFCASSFTETPEAFFGQGTRLTVV.

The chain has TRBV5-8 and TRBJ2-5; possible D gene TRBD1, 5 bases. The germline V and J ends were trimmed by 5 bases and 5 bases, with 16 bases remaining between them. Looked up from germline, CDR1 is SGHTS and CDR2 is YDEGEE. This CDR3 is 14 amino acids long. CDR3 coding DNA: TGTGCCAGCAGTAGACAAGGGGCTCTGGAGACCCAGTACTTC. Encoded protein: CASSRQGALETQYF.

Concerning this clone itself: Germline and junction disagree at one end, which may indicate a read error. As DNA, the CDR3 is TGTTCCAGCAGCTTAGCCGGCTACGAGCAGTACTTC. Amino acid sequence: CSSSLAGYEQYF. The V call is TRBV7-9, the J call TRBJ2-7; D uncertain. Germline-derived CDR1 and CDR2 are SEHNR and FQNEAQ (reference sequence). This CDR3 is 12 amino acids long.